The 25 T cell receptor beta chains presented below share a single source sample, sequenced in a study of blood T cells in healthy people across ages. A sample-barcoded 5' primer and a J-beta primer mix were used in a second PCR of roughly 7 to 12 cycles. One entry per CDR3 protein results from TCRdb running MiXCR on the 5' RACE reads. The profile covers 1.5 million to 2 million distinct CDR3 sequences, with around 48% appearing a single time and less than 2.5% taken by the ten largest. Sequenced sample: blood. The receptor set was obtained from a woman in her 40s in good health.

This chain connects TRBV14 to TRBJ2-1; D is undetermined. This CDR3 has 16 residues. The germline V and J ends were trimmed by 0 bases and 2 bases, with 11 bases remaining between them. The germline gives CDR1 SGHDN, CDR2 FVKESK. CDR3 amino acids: CASSQDGPGTYNEQFF. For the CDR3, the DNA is TGTGCCAGCAGCCAAGATGGGCCGGGTACCTACAATGAGCAGTTCTTC.

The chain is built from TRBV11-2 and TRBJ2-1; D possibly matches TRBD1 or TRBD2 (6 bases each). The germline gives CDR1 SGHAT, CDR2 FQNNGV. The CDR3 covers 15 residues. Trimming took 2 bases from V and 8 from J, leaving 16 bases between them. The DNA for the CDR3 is TGTGCCAGCAGCTTATCTCCGGGGGCCTCCGATGAGCAGTTCTTC. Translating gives CASSLSPGASDEQFF.

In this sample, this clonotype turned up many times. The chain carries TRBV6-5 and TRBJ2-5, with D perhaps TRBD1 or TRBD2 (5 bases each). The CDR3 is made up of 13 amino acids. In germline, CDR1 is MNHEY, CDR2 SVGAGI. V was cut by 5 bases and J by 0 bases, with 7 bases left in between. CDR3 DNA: TGTGCCAGCAGTGAGGGGTACCAAGAGACCCAGTACTTC. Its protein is CASSEGYQETQYF.

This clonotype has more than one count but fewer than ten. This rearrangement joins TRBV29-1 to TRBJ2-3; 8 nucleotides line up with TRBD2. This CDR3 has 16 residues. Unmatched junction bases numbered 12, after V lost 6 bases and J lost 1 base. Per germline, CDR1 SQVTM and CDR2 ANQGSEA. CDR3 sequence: CSVRPSRGGGTDTQYF. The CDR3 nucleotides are TGCAGCGTCCGCCCCTCCCGGGGGGGGGGCACAGATACGCAGTATTTT.

The CDR3 region has the DNA TGTGCCAGCAGTCGAGACGACAAACATTTACTCACAGATACGCAGTATTTT. This codes for CASSRDDKHLLTDTQYF. The chain couples TRBV14 to TRBJ2-3, with no clear D. V lost 6 bases, J lost 2 bases, and 21 bases lay in between. Germline lookup yields CDR1 SGHDN and CDR2 FVKESK. The CDR3 is 17 amino acids.

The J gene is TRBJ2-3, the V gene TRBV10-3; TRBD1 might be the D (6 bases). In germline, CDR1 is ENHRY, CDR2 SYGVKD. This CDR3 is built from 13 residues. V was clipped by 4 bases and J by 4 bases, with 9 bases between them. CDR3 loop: CAISGTVADTQYF. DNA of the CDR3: TGTGCCATCAGTGGGACAGTTGCAGATACGCAGTATTTT.

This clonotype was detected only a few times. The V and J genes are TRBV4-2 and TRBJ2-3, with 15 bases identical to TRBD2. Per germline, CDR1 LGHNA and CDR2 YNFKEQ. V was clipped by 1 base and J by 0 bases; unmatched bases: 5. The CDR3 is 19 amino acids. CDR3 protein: CASSQGLGLAGGSTDTQYF. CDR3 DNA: TGTGCCAGCAGCCAAGGCTTGGGACTAGCGGGGGGTAGCACAGATACGCAGTATTTT.

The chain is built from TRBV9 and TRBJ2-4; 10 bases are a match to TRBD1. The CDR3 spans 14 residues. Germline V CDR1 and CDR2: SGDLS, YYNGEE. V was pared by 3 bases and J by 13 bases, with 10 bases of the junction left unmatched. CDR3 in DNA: TGTGCCAGCAGCGCGACGACAGGGGGCAATGAGCAGTACTTC. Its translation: CASSATTGGNEQYF.

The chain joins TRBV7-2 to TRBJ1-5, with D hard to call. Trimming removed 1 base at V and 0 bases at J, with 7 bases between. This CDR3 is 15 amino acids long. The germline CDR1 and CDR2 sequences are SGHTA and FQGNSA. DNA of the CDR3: TGTGCCAGCAGCTTAGATTCGGGTAGCAATCAGCCCCAGCATTTT. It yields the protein CASSLDSGSNQPQHF.

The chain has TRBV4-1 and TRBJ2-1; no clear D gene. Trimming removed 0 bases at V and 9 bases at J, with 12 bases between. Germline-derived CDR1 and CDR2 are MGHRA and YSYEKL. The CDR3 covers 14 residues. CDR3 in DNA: TGCGCCAGCAGCCAAGATCAATATACGGGTGAGCAGTTCTTC. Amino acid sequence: CASSQDQYTGEQFF.

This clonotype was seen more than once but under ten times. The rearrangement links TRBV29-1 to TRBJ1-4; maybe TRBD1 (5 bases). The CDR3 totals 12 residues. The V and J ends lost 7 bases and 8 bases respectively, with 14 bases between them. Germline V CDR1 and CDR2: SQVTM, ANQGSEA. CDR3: CSARDLPEKLFF. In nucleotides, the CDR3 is TGCAGCGCCCGGGACCTCCCCGAAAAACTGTTTTTT.

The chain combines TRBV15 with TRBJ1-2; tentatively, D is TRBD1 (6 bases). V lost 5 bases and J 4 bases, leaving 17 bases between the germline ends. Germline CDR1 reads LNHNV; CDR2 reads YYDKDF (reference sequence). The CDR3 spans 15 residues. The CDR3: CATSGFGPDSYGYTF. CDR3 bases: TGTGCCACCAGCGGATTTGGACCGGACAGCTATGGCTACACCTTC.

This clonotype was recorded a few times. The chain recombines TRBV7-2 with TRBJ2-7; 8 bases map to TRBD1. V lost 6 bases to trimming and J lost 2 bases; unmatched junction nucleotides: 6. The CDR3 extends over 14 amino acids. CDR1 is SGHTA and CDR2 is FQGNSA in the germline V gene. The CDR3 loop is CASSTGQAPYEQYF. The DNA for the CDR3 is TGTGCCAGCAGTACGGGACAGGCCCCCTACGAGCAGTACTTC.

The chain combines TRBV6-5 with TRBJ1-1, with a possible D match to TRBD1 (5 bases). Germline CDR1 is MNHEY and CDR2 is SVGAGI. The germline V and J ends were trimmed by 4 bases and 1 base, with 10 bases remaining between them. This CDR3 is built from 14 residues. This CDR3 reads CASSSKRGNTEAFF. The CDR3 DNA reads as TGTGCCAGCAGTTCCAAGAGGGGGAACACTGAAGCTTTCTTT.

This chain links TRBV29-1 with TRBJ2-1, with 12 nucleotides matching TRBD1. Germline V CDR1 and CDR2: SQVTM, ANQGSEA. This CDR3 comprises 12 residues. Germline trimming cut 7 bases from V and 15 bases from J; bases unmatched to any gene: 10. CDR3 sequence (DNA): TGCAGCGCCTCGGGACAGGGGGCGGATGGGTTCTTC. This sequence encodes CSASGQGADGFF.

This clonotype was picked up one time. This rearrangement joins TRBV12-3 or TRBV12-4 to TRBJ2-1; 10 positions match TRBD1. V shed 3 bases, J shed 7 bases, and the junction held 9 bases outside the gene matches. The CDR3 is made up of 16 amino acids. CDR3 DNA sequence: TGTGCCAGCAGTTTGGGGAGACAGGGGGCATGGAATGAGCAGTTCTTC. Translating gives CASSLGRQGAWNEQFF.

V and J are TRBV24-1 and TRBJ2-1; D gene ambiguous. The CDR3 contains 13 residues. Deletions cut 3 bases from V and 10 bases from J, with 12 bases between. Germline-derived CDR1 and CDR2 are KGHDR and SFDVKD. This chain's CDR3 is CATSDTLTQEQFF. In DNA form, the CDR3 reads TGTGCCACCAGTGATACCCTGACGCAGGAGCAGTTCTTC.

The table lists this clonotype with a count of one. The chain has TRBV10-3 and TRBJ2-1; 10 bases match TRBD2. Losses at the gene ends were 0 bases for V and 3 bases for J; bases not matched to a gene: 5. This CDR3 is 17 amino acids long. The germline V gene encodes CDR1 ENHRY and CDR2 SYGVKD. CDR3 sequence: CAISESTTSGVYNEQFF. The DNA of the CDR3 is TGTGCCATCAGTGAGTCGACAACTAGCGGGGTCTACAATGAGCAGTTCTTC.

For the CDR3, the DNA is TGCAGCGTTGATAGTATAGATCGGGCGGGGTTGGAGACCCAGTACTTC. Translated: CSVDSIDRAGLETQYF. V is TRBV29-1 and J is TRBJ2-7, with D possibly matching TRBD2 (6 bases). Gene TRBJ2-5 matches the end of the DNA better, so the J call may be wrong. The length of the CDR3 is 16 residues. Germline V gives CDR1 SQVTM, CDR2 ANQGSEA.

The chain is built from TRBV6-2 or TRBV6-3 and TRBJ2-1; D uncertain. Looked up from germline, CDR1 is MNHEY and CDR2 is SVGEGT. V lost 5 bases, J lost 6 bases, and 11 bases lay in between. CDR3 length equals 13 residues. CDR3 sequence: CASSIRSLNEQFF. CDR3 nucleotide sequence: TGTGCCAGCAGTATCCGATCTCTCAATGAGCAGTTCTTC.

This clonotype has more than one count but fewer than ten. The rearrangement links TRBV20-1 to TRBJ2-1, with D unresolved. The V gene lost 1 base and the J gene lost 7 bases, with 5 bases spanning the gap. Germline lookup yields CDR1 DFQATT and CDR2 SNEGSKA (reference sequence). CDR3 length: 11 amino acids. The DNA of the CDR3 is TGCAGTGCTAGAGGGTGGAATGAGCAGTTCTTC. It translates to CSARGWNEQFF.

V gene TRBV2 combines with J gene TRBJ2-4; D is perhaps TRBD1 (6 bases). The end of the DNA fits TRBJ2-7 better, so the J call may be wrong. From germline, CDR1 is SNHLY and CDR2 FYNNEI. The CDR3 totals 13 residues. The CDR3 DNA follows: TGTGCCAGCCATTGGGACACATTCTACGAGCAGTACTTC. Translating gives CASHWDTFYEQYF.

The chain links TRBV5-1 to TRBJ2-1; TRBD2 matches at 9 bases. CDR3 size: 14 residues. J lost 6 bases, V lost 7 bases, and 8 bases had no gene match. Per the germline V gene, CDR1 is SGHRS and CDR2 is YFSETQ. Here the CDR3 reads CASVGRGGRNEQFF. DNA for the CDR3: TGCGCCAGCGTTGGGCGGGGGGGCCGCAATGAGCAGTTCTTC.

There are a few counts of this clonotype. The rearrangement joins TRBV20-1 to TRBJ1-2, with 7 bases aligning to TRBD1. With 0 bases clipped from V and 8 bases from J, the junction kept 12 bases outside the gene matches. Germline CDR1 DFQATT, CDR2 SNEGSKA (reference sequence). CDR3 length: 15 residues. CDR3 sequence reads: CSARDYQGGEKGYTF. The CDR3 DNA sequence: TGCAGTGCTAGAGATTATCAAGGGGGCGAGAAGGGCTACACCTTC.

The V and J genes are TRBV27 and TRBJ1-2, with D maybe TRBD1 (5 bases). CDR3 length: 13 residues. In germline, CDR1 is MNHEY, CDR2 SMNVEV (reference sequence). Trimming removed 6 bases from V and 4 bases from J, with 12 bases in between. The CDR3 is CASRGERRYGYTF. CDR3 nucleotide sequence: TGTGCCAGCAGGGGGGAGCGACGCTATGGCTACACCTTC.